Listed here are 7 T cell receptor beta chains from one sample, sequenced in a study of cytomegalovirus exposure and HLA in healthy donors. PCR involved 60 Vbeta and 13 Jbeta primers. Produced via immunoSEQ multiplex PCR; TCRdb's table is partial and in-frame only. Here the sample spans approximately 150,000 clones, around two thirds being singletons. Source material: PBMCs. The receptors derive from a woman between 18 and 29 years old in good health and CMV-seronegative.

The V call is TRBV7-2, the J call TRBJ1-2, with D perhaps matching TRBD1 (5 bases). CDR1 is SGHTA, CDR2 FQGNSA, per germline. This CDR3 contains 16 residues. V dropped 1 base and J dropped 8 bases, with 20 bases sitting between them. The CDR3 DNA follows: TGTGCCAGCAGCTTAGAGATAGGGCCAAATAAGGGGGGCTACACCTTC. It translates to CASSLEIGPNKGGYTF.

As DNA, the CDR3 is TGCGCCAGCAGCTTGGGAGCCGGGACAGGGTTGGAACCCCTCCACTTT. Its protein product is CASSLGAGTGLEPLHF. This chain uses TRBV5-1 with TRBJ1-6; 9 bases agree with TRBD1. V shed 0 bases and J 12 bases; nucleotides not matched to a gene: 10. There are 16 residues in the CDR3. Germline V gene lookup returns CDR1 SGHRS and CDR2 YFSETQ.

A few counts support this clone. The CDR3 DNA follows: TGTGCCAGCAGCTTGGTCAGTGATAATGAGCAGTTCTTC. Translation: CASSLVSDNEQFF. V is TRBV5-6 and J is TRBJ2-1; no clear D gene. CDR3 size: 13 residues. Trimming shortened V by 0 bases and J by 7 bases, and 8 bases separated the two germline ends. The germline V gene encodes CDR1 SGHDT and CDR2 YYEEEE.

The chain carries TRBV11-3 and TRBJ2-2; 12 nucleotides line up with TRBD2. V gave up 1 base and J gave up 3 bases; unmatched junction bases: 9. The CDR3 loop spans 19 amino acids. Per germline, CDR1 SGHNT and CDR2 YENEEA. CDR3 residues: CASSLGGLWTSGDTGELFF. Written as DNA, the CDR3 is TGTGCCAGCAGCTTAGGGGGACTTTGGACTAGCGGGGACACCGGGGAGCTGTTTTTT. Combining the CDR3 with reference TRBV11-3 and TRBJ2-2 gives the whole variable domain EAGVVQSPRYKIIEKKQPVAFWCNPISGHNTLYWYLQNLGQGPELLIRYENEEAVDDSQLPKDRFSAERLKGVDSTLKIQPAELGDSAVYLCASSLGGLWTSGDTGELFFGEGSRLTVL.

This chain connects TRBV5-5 to TRBJ1-2; D gene ambiguous. This CDR3 contains 14 residues. Germline V gives CDR1 SGHKS, CDR2 YYEKEE (reference sequence). The germline V and J ends were trimmed by 0 bases and 4 bases, with 10 bases remaining between them. The CDR3 is CASSLEATLYGYTF. The CDR3 nucleotides read TGTGCCAGCAGCTTGGAAGCAACTCTCTATGGCTACACCTTC.

The J gene is TRBJ1-2, the V gene TRBV25-1; 9 nucleotides align to TRBD1. The CDR3 length is 14 residues. Trimming took 8 bases from V and 4 from J; bases not matched to a gene: 8. From germline, CDR1 is MGHDK and CDR2 SYGVNS. Here the CDR3 DNA reads TGTGCCAGCTGGGACAGGGAGGAGATCTATGGCTACACCTTC. This encodes CASWDREEIYGYTF.

The genes are TRBV7-2 and TRBJ2-7, with 12 bases matching TRBD1. In germline, CDR1 is SGHTA, CDR2 FQGNSA. This CDR3 region has 16 residues. Unmatched junction bases numbered 11, after V lost 5 bases and J lost 6 bases. The CDR3 loop reads CASSPGGQGAWGEQYF. CDR3 DNA sequence: TGTGCCAGCAGCCCAGGGGGACAGGGGGCTTGGGGCGAGCAGTACTTC.